This T cell receptor beta chain emerged from a study of T cell responses to AZD1222 COVID-19 vaccine. V was trimmed by 6 bases and J by 7 bases, leaving 18 bases between them. Germline loops: CDR1 MNHEY, CDR2 SMNVEV (reference sequence). The CDR3 is made up of 14 amino acids. Regarding this clone: No antigen is known for it.

General study results and limits: There were mostly white British donors and more females than males, and clonal diversity was possibly underestimated. Close to half of all spike-specific TCRs reportedly target regions of the variants that are unmutated. Vaccine-associated CD4 TCRs ranged over spike, dominating at 160-218 and 743-854.

This table comes from immunoSEQ multiplex PCR, and its TCRdb copy is limited to in-frame clones, with some not included. Among around 210,000 clones listed, about 95% were seen once. The TCR sequence derives from an adult who received the MenACWY meningococcal vaccine as a control. The specimen was peripheral blood, collected 28 days after the second dose of the MenACWY control vaccine. The rearrangement uses TRBV27 and TRBJ1-2; a weak D match, TRBD1 (6 bases). CDR3 in DNA: TGTGCCAGCAGCCAGATGGGGGGGGCAGGTGGCTACACCTTC. Amino acids: CASSQMGGAGGYTF.